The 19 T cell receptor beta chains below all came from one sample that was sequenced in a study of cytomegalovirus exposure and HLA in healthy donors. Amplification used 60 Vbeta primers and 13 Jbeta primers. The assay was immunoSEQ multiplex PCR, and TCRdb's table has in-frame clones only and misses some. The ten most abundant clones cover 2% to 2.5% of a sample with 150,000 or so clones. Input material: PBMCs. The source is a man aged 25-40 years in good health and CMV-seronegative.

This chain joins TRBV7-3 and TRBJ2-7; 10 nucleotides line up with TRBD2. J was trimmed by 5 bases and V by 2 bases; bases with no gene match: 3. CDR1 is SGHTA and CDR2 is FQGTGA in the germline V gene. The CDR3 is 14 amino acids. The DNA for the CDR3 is TGTGCCAGCAGCTTAGGGCTAGCGGGAGACGAGCAGTACTTC. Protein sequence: CASSLGLAGDEQYF.

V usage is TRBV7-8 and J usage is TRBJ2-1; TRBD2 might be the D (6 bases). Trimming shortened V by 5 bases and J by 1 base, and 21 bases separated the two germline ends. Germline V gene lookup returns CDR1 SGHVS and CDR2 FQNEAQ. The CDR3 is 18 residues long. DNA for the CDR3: TGTGCCAGCAGCCTTACGGGGAGCGGAGGGGCATCCTACAATGAGCAGTTCTTC. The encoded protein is CASSLTGSGGASYNEQFF.

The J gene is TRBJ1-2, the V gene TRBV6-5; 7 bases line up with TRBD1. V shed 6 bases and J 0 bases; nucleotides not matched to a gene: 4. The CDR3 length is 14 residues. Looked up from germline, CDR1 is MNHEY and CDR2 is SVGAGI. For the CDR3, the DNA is TGTGCCAGCAGACGGGACAGAACTAACTATGGCTACACCTTC. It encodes CASRRDRTNYGYTF.

Written as DNA, the CDR3 is TGTGCCAGCAGAGGGGGGACTAGCGGGAGTTACGAGCAGTACTTC. Encoded protein: CASRGGTSGSYEQYF. The chain joins TRBV5-4 to TRBJ2-7, with 14 bases aligning to TRBD2. The ends lost 5 bases at V and 4 bases at J; junction bases unmatched: 5. CDR3 size: 15 residues. Germline-derived CDR1 and CDR2 are SGHNT and YYREEE (reference sequence).

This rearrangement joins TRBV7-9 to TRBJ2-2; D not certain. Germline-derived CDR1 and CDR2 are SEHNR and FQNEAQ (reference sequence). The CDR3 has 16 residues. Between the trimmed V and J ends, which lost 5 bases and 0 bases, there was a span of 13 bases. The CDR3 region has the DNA TGTGCCAGCAGCCGGCTCACAGCTACGAACACCGGGGAGCTGTTTTTT. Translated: CASSRLTATNTGELFF.

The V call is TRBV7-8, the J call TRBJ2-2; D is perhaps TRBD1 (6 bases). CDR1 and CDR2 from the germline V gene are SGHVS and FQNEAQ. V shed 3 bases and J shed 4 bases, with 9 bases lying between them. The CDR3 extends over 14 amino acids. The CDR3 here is CASSFPGVTGELFF. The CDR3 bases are TGTGCCAGCAGCTTCCCAGGGGTCACCGGGGAGCTGTTTTTT.

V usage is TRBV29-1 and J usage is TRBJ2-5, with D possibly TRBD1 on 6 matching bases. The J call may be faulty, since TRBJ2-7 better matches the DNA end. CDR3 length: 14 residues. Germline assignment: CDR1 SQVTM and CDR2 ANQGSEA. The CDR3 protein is CSVSRTASSYEQYF. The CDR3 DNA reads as TGCAGCGTATCACGGACAGCGAGCTCCTACGAGCAGTACTTC.

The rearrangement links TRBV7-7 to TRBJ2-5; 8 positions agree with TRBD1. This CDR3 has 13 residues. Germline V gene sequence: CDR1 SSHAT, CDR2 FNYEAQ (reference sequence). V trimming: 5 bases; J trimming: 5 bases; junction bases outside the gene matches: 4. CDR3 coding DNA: TGTGCCAGCAGCCGAAACAGGGGGGAGACCCAGTACTTC. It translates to CASSRNRGETQYF.

Here the CDR3 reads CATRLDYYNEQFF. In DNA, the CDR3 is TGTGCCACTCGACTCGACTACTACAATGAGCAGTTCTTC. The chain couples TRBV2 to TRBJ2-1; D is perhaps TRBD2 (5 bases). The ends were cut back, 10 bases at V and 3 bases at J, with 13 bases in the middle. Germline CDR1 is SNHLY and CDR2 is FYNNEI. The CDR3 has 13 residues.

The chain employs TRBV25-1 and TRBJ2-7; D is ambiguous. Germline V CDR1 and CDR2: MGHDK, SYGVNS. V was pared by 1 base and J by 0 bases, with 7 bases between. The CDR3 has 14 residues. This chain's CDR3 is CASSEFVSSYEQYF. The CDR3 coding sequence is TGTGCCAGCAGTGAATTTGTCAGCTCCTACGAGCAGTACTTC.

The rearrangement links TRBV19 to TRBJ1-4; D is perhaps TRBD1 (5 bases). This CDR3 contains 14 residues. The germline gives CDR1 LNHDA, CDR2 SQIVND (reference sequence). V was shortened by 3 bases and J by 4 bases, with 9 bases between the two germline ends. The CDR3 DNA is TGTGCCAGTAGTATGGGGCAGCATAATGAAAAACTGTTTTTT. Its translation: CASSMGQHNEKLFF.

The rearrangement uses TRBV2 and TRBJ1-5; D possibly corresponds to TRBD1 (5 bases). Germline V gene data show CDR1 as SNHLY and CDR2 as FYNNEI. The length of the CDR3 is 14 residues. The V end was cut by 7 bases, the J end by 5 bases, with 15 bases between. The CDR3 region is CASTKTGGDQPQHF. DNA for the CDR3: TGTGCCAGCACAAAAACGGGGGGGGATCAGCCCCAGCATTTT.

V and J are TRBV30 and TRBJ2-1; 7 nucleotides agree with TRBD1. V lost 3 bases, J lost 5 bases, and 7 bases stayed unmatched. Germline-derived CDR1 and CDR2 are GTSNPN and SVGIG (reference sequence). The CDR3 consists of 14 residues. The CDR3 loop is CAWSGGQANNEQFF. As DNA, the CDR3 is TGTGCCTGGAGCGGAGGACAGGCCAACAATGAGCAGTTCTTC.

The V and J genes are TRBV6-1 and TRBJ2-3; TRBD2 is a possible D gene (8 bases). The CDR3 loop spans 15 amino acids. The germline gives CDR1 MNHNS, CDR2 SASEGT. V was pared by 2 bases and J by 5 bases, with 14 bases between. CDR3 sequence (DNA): TGTGCCAGCAGTGAACGGGAGGGGGCGGGAGATACGCAGTATTTT. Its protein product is CASSEREGAGDTQYF.

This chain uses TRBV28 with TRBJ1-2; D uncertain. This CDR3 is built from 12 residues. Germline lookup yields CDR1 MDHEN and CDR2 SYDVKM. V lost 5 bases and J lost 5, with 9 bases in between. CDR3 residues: CASSTRRYGYTF. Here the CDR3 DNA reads TGTGCCAGCAGTACCCGGAGATATGGCTACACCTTC.

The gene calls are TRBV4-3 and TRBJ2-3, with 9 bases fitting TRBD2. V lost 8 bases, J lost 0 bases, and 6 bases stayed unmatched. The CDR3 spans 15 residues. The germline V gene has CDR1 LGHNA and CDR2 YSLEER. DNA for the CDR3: TGCGCCAGCGGCGGGCTAGCGGGGAGCACAGATACGCAGTATTTT. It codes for CASGGLAGSTDTQYF.

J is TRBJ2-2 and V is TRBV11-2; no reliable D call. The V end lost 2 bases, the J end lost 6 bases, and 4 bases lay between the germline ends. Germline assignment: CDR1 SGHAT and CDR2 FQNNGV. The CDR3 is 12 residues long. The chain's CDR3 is CASSLYSGELFF. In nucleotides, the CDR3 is TGTGCCAGCAGCTTATATTCCGGGGAGCTGTTTTTT.

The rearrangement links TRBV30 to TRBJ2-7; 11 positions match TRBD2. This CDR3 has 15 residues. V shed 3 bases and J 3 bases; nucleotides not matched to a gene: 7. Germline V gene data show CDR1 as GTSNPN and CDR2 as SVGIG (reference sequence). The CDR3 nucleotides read TGTGCCTGGAGGGGACTAGCGGAGGGTATCTACGAGCAGTACTTC. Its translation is CAWRGLAEGIYEQYF. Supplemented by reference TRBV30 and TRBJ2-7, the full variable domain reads SQTIHQWPATLVQPVGSPLSLECTVEGTSNPNLYWYRQAAGRGLQLLFYSVGIGQISSEVPQNLSASRPQDRQFILSSKKLLLSDSGFYLCAWRGLAEGIYEQYFGPGTRLTVT.

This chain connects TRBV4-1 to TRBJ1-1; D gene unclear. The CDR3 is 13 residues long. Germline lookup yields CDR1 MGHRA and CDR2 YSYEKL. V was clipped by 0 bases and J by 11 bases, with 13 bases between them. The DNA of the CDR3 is TGCGCCAGCAGCCAAGAAGGGAGAGGTTCTGCTTTCTTT. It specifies CASSQEGRGSAFF.